This T cell receptor (beta chain) is drawn from a study of T cells expressing NK-cell markers. For the study at large: Sorted CD3+CD56-NKG2C+, CD3+CD56+NKG2C+ and CD3+CD56+NKG2C- T cells supplied the TCR beta repertoires. Study-level results: In roughly six donors, dominant CD3+CD56+NKG2C+ clonotypes ranked among the top 10 CD8+ clonotypes. Uncertainty persisted over the HCMV specificity of expanded NKG2C+ T cell clones.

The CDR3 totals 18 residues. The germline V gene has CDR1 MNHEY and CDR2 SMNVEV (reference sequence). Beta-chain TCR cDNA was generated via 5'RACE template switching with UMIs. TCRdb processed the 5' RACE reads again and assigns one entry to each CDR3 protein, with no DNA. Here the sample table reports about 390,000 distinct CDR3 sequences. A remark on this clonotype: Its antigen is not identified.

This receptor was obtained from a woman in her forties or fifties in good health. J is TRBJ2-6 and V is TRBV27; without DNA, the TCRdb call of TRBD1 cannot be checked. The sample consisted of blood T cells: a sorted CD56 or NKG2C T cell subset, CD4+ or CD8+ T cells, or bulk PBMC T cells (not recorded which). CDR3 protein: CASRVSGGSNSGANVLTF.